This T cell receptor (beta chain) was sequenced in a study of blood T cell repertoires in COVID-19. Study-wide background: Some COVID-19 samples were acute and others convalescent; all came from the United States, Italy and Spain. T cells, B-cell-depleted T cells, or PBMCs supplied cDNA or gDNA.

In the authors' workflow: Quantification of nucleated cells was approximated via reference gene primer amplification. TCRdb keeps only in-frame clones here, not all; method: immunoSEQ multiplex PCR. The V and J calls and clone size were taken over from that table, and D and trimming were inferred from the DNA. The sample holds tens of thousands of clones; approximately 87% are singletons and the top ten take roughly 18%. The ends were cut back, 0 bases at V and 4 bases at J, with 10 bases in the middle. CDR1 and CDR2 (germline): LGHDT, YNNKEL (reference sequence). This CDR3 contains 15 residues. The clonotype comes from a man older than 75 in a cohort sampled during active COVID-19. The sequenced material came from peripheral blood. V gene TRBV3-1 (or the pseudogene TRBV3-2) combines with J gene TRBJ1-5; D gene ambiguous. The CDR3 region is CASSQERVKNQPQHF. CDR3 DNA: TGTGCCAGCAGCCAAGAGAGGGTGAAGAATCAGCCCCAGCATTTT.